Presented here are 27 T cell receptor beta chains from one specimen sequenced in a study of blood T cell repertoires in COVID-19. Sequencing used immunoSEQ multiplex PCR; TCRdb keeps in-frame clones, though not all of them. The sample contains 90,000 to 120,000 clones, roughly 90% of which appear only once. The material sequenced was peripheral blood. Receptor source: a man aged 35-49 years with active or convalescent COVID-19.

The chain has TRBV7-8 and TRBJ1-6; 8 bases line up with TRBD1. J lost 9 bases, V lost 1 base, and 2 bases had no gene match. Germline assignment: CDR1 SGHVS and CDR2 FQNEAQ. The CDR3 totals 14 residues. DNA for the CDR3: TGTGCCAGCAGCTTAGGGACAGGGATTTCACCCCTCCACTTT. Encoded protein: CASSLGTGISPLHF. Drawing the rest from reference TRBV7-8 and TRBJ1-6, the complete variable domain is GAGVSQSPRYKVAKRGQDVALRCDPISGHVSLFWYQQALGQGPEFLTYFQNEAQLDKSGLPSDRFFAERPEGSVSTLKIQRTQQEDSAVYLCASSLGTGISPLHFGNGTRLTVT.

This sequence joins TRBV6-5 and TRBJ1-2, with 7 bases that match TRBD1. The length of the CDR3 is 14 residues. Germline CDR1 and CDR2: MNHEY and SVGAGI. J lost 1 base, V lost 5 bases, and 4 bases had no gene match. The CDR3 here is CASSPRTGNYGYTF. The CDR3 region has the DNA TGTGCCAGCAGTCCCCGGACAGGTAACTATGGCTACACCTTC.

The V and J genes are TRBV29-1 and TRBJ2-3; tentatively, D is TRBD1 (6 bases). Germline CDR1 reads SQVTM; CDR2 reads ANQGSEA. CDR3 length: 15 amino acids. The V end was cut by 5 bases, the J end by 2 bases, with 17 bases between. CDR3 amino acids: CSVLTPDSPTDTQYF. DNA of the CDR3: TGCAGCGTTCTTACTCCGGACAGCCCCACAGATACGCAGTATTTT.

The chain links TRBV28 to TRBJ1-5, with 7 nucleotides matching TRBD1. The CDR3 covers 16 residues. Per the germline V gene, CDR1 is MDHEN and CDR2 is SYDVKM. V gave up 3 bases and J gave up 0 bases; unmatched junction bases: 5. The CDR3: CASSLYRGNSNQPQHF. CDR3 DNA sequence: TGTGCCAGCAGTTTGTACAGGGGAAATAGCAATCAGCCCCAGCATTTT.

The chain links TRBV12-3 or TRBV12-4 to TRBJ1-1, with 9 nucleotides matching TRBD1. The CDR3 loop spans 13 amino acids. V lost 2 bases and J lost 11; bases outside the gene matches: 6. CDR3 amino acids: CASSLREDRGAFF. Here the CDR3 DNA reads TGTGCCAGCAGTTTAAGGGAGGACAGGGGTGCTTTCTTT.

The chain links TRBV4-2 to TRBJ2-1, with 8 positions matching TRBD1. The trim removed 1 base at V and 4 bases at J, leaving 6 bases unmatched. Per germline, CDR1 LGHNA and CDR2 YNFKEQ. This CDR3 contains 16 residues. This CDR3 reads CASSQVDRDRYNEQFF. The CDR3 coding sequence is TGTGCCAGCAGCCAAGTGGACCGGGACAGGTACAATGAGCAGTTCTTC.

The chain combines TRBV24-1 with TRBJ2-1; 7 nucleotides line up with TRBD2. The CDR3 consists of 16 residues. Germline lookup yields CDR1 KGHDR and CDR2 SFDVKD. Germline trimming cut 3 bases from V and 0 bases from J; bases unmatched to any gene: 4. The DNA for the CDR3 is TGTGCCACCAGTGATCTGGTAGCGGGCTCCTACAATGAGCAGTTCTTC. Its translation is CATSDLVAGSYNEQFF.

The rearrangement joins TRBV7-9 to TRBJ1-6; 9 bases agree with TRBD1. The CDR3 loop spans 15 amino acids. After removal of 0 bases from V and 6 bases from J, the junction contained 0 bases not matched to a gene. CDR1 and CDR2 from the germline V gene are SEHNR and FQNEAQ (reference sequence). CDR3 coding DNA: TGTGCCAGCAGCTTAGCGGGACAGGGTAATTCACCCCTCCACTTT. Translated: CASSLAGQGNSPLHF.

J is TRBJ2-1 and V is TRBV4-3; possible D gene TRBD2, 5 bases. Deletions cut 0 bases from V and 7 bases from J, with 13 bases between. The length of the CDR3 is 15 residues. The germline V gene has CDR1 LGHNA and CDR2 YSLEER. The CDR3 DNA reads TGCGCCAGCAGCCAAGATGGCGGCCTAGCAAATGAGCAGTTCTTC. Its protein is CASSQDGGLANEQFF.

The J gene is TRBJ1-1, the V gene TRBV5-1; 9 nucleotides match TRBD1. CDR3 size: 17 residues. V trimming: 3 bases; J trimming: 1 base; junction bases outside the gene matches: 10. Germline lookup yields CDR1 SGHRS and CDR2 YFSETQ. For the CDR3, the DNA is TGCGCCAGCAGCTCATCCCCCGGGACAGGGTCGAACACTGAAGCTTTCTTT. As protein: CASSSSPGTGSNTEAFF.

The rearrangement uses TRBV27 and TRBJ1-2; D is undetermined. Germline CDR1 and CDR2: MNHEY and SMNVEV (reference sequence). The CDR3 is 16 amino acids. V gave up 0 bases and J gave up 8 bases, with 19 bases separating them. The CDR3 DNA reads TGTGCCAGCAGTTTATCTCCGCGCGGCCGTCGTGAGGGCTACACCTTC. Protein sequence: CASSLSPRGRREGYTF.

The rearrangement links TRBV4-1 to TRBJ2-3, with a possible D match to TRBD2 (5 bases). The CDR3 is 16 residues long. Germline CDR1 reads MGHRA; CDR2 reads YSYEKL. The V gene lost 0 bases and the J gene lost 2 bases, with 12 bases spanning the gap. The CDR3 DNA reads as TGCGCCAGCAGCCAAGATTCGGCGGGCATCACAGATACGCAGTATTTT. It codes for CASSQDSAGITDTQYF.

The chain uses TRBV5-4 and TRBJ1-2; D gene unclear. Looked up from germline, CDR1 is SGHNT and CDR2 is YYREEE (reference sequence). This CDR3 has 14 amino acids. V was clipped by 0 bases and J by 2 bases, with 8 bases between them. CDR3 residues: CASSLDLGNYGYTF. The CDR3 coding sequence is TGTGCCAGCAGCTTGGACCTCGGGAACTATGGCTACACCTTC.

The chain combines TRBV7-2 with TRBJ1-2; 9 bases align to TRBD1. CDR3 size: 16 residues. Germline-derived CDR1 and CDR2 are SGHTA and FQGNSA. V shed 2 bases, J shed 2 bases, and the junction held 6 bases outside the gene matches. CDR3 protein: CASSLMPGQGNYGYTF. The CDR3 DNA is TGTGCCAGCAGCTTAATGCCCGGACAGGGGAACTATGGCTACACCTTC.

Here the CDR3 DNA reads TGTGCCAGCAGTGACCGCACCGGGGAGCTGTTTTTT. It is translated as CASSDRTGELFF. V and J are TRBV6-4 and TRBJ2-2, with D uncertain. This CDR3 is built from 12 residues. V lost 2 bases to trimming and J lost 4 bases, with 2 bases between them. Germline-derived CDR1 and CDR2 are MRHNA and SNTAGT.

The chain has TRBV7-2 and TRBJ2-7; 7 nucleotides align to TRBD1. Germline CDR1 SGHTA, CDR2 FQGNSA. The CDR3 runs 13 residues. V trimming: 5 bases; J trimming: 2 bases; junction bases outside the gene matches: 3. The CDR3 loop reads CASSKDRTYEQYF. CDR3 sequence (DNA): TGTGCCAGCAGCAAGGACAGGACCTACGAGCAGTACTTC.

The chain uses TRBV20-1 and TRBJ1-2; D uncertain. The CDR3 runs to 12 residues. Germline V CDR1 and CDR2: DFQATT, SNEGSKA (reference sequence). Trimming left V 3 bases short and J 8 bases short, with 13 bases between. CDR3 DNA sequence: TGCAGTGCTAGTTTCTGGGCAGGAGGCTACACCTTC. As protein: CSASFWAGGYTF.

The chain combines TRBV19 with TRBJ2-7; 11 bases line up with TRBD2. J gave up 6 bases and V 5 bases, and 6 bases lay outside the gene matches. In germline, CDR1 is LNHDA, CDR2 SQIVND (reference sequence). CDR3 length: 14 residues. The CDR3 loop is CASSLTSGSSEQYF. DNA of the CDR3: TGTGCCAGTAGTCTAACTAGCGGGAGCTCCGAGCAGTACTTC.

This sequence joins TRBV6-2 or TRBV6-3 and TRBJ2-7; D is undetermined. The germline CDR1 and CDR2 sequences are MNHEY and SVGEGT. The CDR3 consists of 14 residues. The ends were cut back, 0 bases at V and 2 bases at J, with 8 bases in the middle. CDR3 DNA: TGTGCCAGCAGTTACTCCGGGTTTACCTACGAGCAGTACTTC. It yields the protein CASSYSGFTYEQYF.

The V and J genes are TRBV27 and TRBJ2-7, with a tentative D call TRBD1 (6 bases). This CDR3 has 16 residues. Germline V gives CDR1 MNHEY, CDR2 SMNVEV (reference sequence). V lost 2 bases, J lost 4 bases, and 18 bases lay in between. The CDR3 sequence: CASSLGWGPAIYEQYF. Written as DNA, the CDR3 is TGTGCCAGCAGTTTAGGGTGGGGGCCGGCGATTTACGAGCAGTACTTC.

The chain uses TRBV19 and TRBJ2-1; D not resolved. Looked up from germline, CDR1 is LNHDA and CDR2 is SQIVND (reference sequence). With 6 bases removed from V and 4 bases from J, the gap between germline ends came to 19 bases. The CDR3 length is 16 residues. The CDR3 sequence is CASSPRSGLRYNEQFF. CDR3 nucleotide sequence: TGTGCCAGTAGCCCCCGGTCGGGTTTAAGGTACAATGAGCAGTTCTTC.

The gene calls are TRBV11-2 and TRBJ1-1; the D gene is possibly TRBD1 (6 bases). This CDR3 has 13 residues. Trimming stripped 10 bases from V and 4 bases from J, with 16 bases between. Germline CDR1 reads SGHAT; CDR2 reads FQNNGV. The CDR3 spells CATMRGGGTEAFF. The CDR3 DNA reads as TGTGCCACCATGAGGGGGGGCGGCACTGAAGCTTTCTTT.

J is TRBJ1-6 and V is TRBV19; a weak D match, TRBD1 (6 bases). The CDR3 sequence is 17 residues long. CDR1 is LNHDA, CDR2 SQIVND, per germline (reference sequence). Trimming stripped 7 bases from V and 0 bases from J, with 16 bases between. The CDR3 nucleotides read TGTGCCAGTACCCGGGACACCCAGAGCTCCTATAATTCACCCCTCCACTTT. Protein sequence: CASTRDTQSSYNSPLHF.

V gene TRBV9 combines with J gene TRBJ2-1, with D maybe TRBD2 (6 bases). The CDR3 spans 16 residues. Germline loops: CDR1 SGDLS, CDR2 YYNGEE. Trimming left V 0 bases short and J 8 bases short, with 18 bases between. CDR3 DNA: TGTGCCAGCAGCGTAGGAGGGAGTCCAGGAGGGGATGAGCAGTTCTTC. Its protein is CASSVGGSPGGDEQFF.

Only a few counts were recorded for this clone. The rearrangement joins TRBV6-6 to TRBJ2-7; D is perhaps TRBD1 (5 bases). CDR3 length: 14 residues. Per germline, CDR1 MNHNY and CDR2 SVGAGI (reference sequence). Between the trimmed V and J ends, which lost 6 bases and 7 bases, there was a span of 19 bases. The CDR3 spells CASSSQGQSTEQYF. DNA of the CDR3: TGTGCCAGCAGCAGCCAAGGACAATCTACGGAGCAGTACTTC.

The J gene is TRBJ2-5, the V gene TRBV28, with TRBD2 matching over 9 bases. There are 14 residues in the CDR3. The germline V gene encodes CDR1 MDHEN and CDR2 SYDVKM. Unmatched junction bases numbered 5, after V lost 4 bases and J lost 5 bases. In DNA, the CDR3 is TGTGCCAGCAGTTGGGGACTAGCCGGGGAGACCCAGTACTTC. Its protein is CASSWGLAGETQYF. Combining the CDR3 with reference TRBV28 and TRBJ2-5 gives the whole variable domain DVKVTQSSRYLVKRTGEKVFLECVQDMDHENMFWYRQDPGLGLRLIYFSYDVKMKEKGDIPEGYSVSREKKERFSLILESASTNQTSMYLCASSWGLAGETQYFGPGTRLLVL.

The chain recombines TRBV18 with TRBJ2-7, with TRBD2 matching over 11 bases. CDR1 KGHSH and CDR2 LQKENI come from the germline V gene. CDR3 size: 16 residues. The J segment lost 0 bases and the V segment lost 3 bases, leaving 4 bases of the junction unmatched. CDR3 nucleotide sequence: TGTGCCAGCTCACCTCCTAGCGGGGGGCCCTCCTACGAGCAGTACTTC. Protein product: CASSPPSGGPSYEQYF.